This TCR beta chain was identified in a study of blood T cell repertoires in COVID-19. Study-level background: There were acute and convalescent COVID-19 samples, and they came from the United States, Italy and Spain.

Method: immunoSEQ multiplex PCR; TCRdb's copy keeps in-frame clones and lacks some. The data hold about 300,000 clones, with about 88% observed a single time. Seattle's enrolled individuals joined amid active infection and were then monitored longitudinally. Germline V gene sequence: CDR1 MNHEY, CDR2 SMNVEV (reference sequence). The CDR3 consists of 14 residues. The germline V and J ends were trimmed by 2 bases and 7 bases, with 12 bases remaining between them. The receptor was isolated from a human donor with COVID-19, enrolled during active disease. The donor label of this sample is uncertain. Specimen: peripheral blood. The gene calls are TRBV27 and TRBJ1-5; no definite D call. The CDR3: CASSLAGRGQPQHF. The CDR3 DNA reads TGTGCCAGCAGTTTAGCCGGGCGGGGACAGCCCCAGCATTTT.